A single sample is the source of the 9 T cell receptor beta chains below, sequenced in a study of post-analysis software for immune sequencing data. Study-wide results and caveats: Compared with controls, patients had more of roughly five TRBV segments, including TRBV5-6, TRBV5-1 and TRBV20-1.

The authors incorporated unique molecular identifiers into the TCR beta cDNA libraries. TCRdb processed the PCR reads anew with MiXCR; each CDR3 protein has one entry. The sample has 380,000 or so distinct CDR3 sequences; about a third are singletons. Their antigens are not known. Sequenced sample: blood. These receptors originate from a girl under 18 with multiple sclerosis.

This clonotype appeared a few times. The J gene is TRBJ2-6, the V gene TRBV6-5, with 11 bases matching TRBD1. This CDR3 has 17 residues. Germline CDR1 reads MNHEY; CDR2 reads SVGAGI. V trimming: 2 bases; J trimming: 0 bases; junction bases outside the gene matches: 0. The CDR3 sequence: CASSYGTGGSGANVLTF. CDR3 nucleotide sequence: TGTGCCAGCAGTTACGGGACAGGGGGCTCTGGGGCCAACGTCCTGACTTTC.

This chain links TRBV9 with TRBJ1-5, with D perhaps matching TRBD1 (6 bases). Per germline, CDR1 SGDLS and CDR2 YYNGEE. The CDR3 is 15 amino acids. Trimming cost V 1 base and J 4 bases, with 12 bases left between them. The CDR3 nucleotides read TGTGCCAGCAGCGTATCTACAGGGCTAAATCAGCCCCAGCATTTT. Its protein product is CASSVSTGLNQPQHF.

This clonotype was recorded a few times. The rearrangement links TRBV20-1 to TRBJ2-7; 8 bases align to TRBD1. Germline trimming cut 3 bases from V and 5 bases from J; bases unmatched to any gene: 9. This CDR3 comprises 14 residues. Germline CDR1 is DFQATT and CDR2 is SNEGSKA (reference sequence). CDR3 sequence reads: CSARLRQGFDEQYF. In DNA, the CDR3 is TGCAGTGCTAGGCTAAGACAGGGGTTCGACGAGCAGTACTTC.

The chain is built from TRBV18 and TRBJ1-4, with D tentatively TRBD1 (6 bases). The V end was cut by 3 bases, the J end by 7 bases, with 15 bases between. This CDR3 is built from 15 residues. Germline V CDR1 and CDR2: KGHSH, LQKENI. The CDR3 sequence is CASSPFAGDGEKLFF. For the CDR3, the DNA is TGTGCCAGCTCACCCTTCGCAGGGGACGGTGAAAAACTGTTTTTT.

This clonotype appeared a few times. The gene calls are TRBV7-2 and TRBJ1-2, with unresolved D. The CDR3 totals 15 residues. Germline V gives CDR1 SGHTA, CDR2 FQGNSA. Trimming removed 5 bases from V and 8 bases from J, with 21 bases in between. Written as DNA, the CDR3 is TGTGCCAGCAGCCCCGACACGGCGGGGATATGGGGCTACACCTTC. Amino acid sequence: CASSPDTAGIWGYTF. The full variable domain, rest sourced from reference TRBV7-2 and TRBJ1-2, is GAGVSQSPSNKVTEKGKDVELRCDPISGHTALYWYRQSLGQGLEFLIYFQGNSAPDKSGLPSDRFSAERTGGSVSTLTIQRTQQEDSAVYLCASSPDTAGIWGYTFGSGTRLTVV.

V gene TRBV12-3 or TRBV12-4 combines with J gene TRBJ2-2, with D possibly matching TRBD1 (6 bases). This CDR3 region has 14 residues. The ends were cut back, 3 bases at V and 4 bases at J, with 9 bases in the middle. CDR3 protein: CASSFSGVTGELFF. CDR3 nucleotide sequence: TGTGCCAGCAGTTTCTCAGGGGTCACCGGGGAGCTGTTTTTT.

This clonotype occurred many times. The chain carries TRBV6-6 and TRBJ2-3; D not resolved. The CDR3 has 12 amino acids. In germline, CDR1 is MNHNY, CDR2 SVGAGI (reference sequence). V lost 6 bases and J lost 8, with 12 bases in between. The chain's CDR3 is CASSPIMRTQYF. The CDR3 DNA follows: TGTGCCAGCAGCCCTATAATGCGTACGCAGTATTTT.

The chain combines TRBV5-1 with TRBJ1-2; D is unclear. With 3 bases removed from V and 5 bases from J, the gap between germline ends came to 11 bases. CDR1 SGHRS and CDR2 YFSETQ come from the germline V gene. The CDR3 length is 13 residues. CDR3 residues: CASSSAENYGYTF. Here the CDR3 DNA reads TGCGCCAGCAGCTCGGCAGAGAATTATGGCTACACCTTC.

As regards this clonotype: The junction differs from germline at one of its ends, possibly a read error. The chain combines TRBV20-1 with TRBJ1-2; maybe TRBD1 (6 bases). CDR3 size: 13 residues. Looked up from germline, CDR1 is DFQATT and CDR2 is SNEGSKA (reference sequence). In DNA, the CDR3 is TGCAGTGCATACAGGGAAGCGAACTATGGCCACACCTTC. This encodes CSAYREANYGHTF.